The present entry profiles one TCR beta chain with its context. The data were obtained in a study of blood T cell repertoires in COVID-19. Study summary: Recovery among Cohort 3 donors was established by two negative PCRs, clearance, or symptom resolution.

Authors' data handling: How many nucleated cells were present was estimated from reference gene primer amplification. Some clones are missing from TCRdb's copy, which holds only in-frame ones; the method was immunoSEQ multiplex PCR. The V and J calls and clone size are taken from that table; D and trimming were inferred from the DNA. The sample holds under 200,000 clones; approximately 90% are singletons and the top ten take roughly 25%. Participant age was about 18 to 95 years, and participants resided in about two dozen US areas. Allocation to cohorts depended on clinical history reported by the participants. This clonotype originated in a woman aged 40 to 50 in a cohort exposed to, infected with or recovered from COVID-19 (not recorded which). Sequences were obtained from PBMCs or T cells enriched from blood (not recorded which).

In nucleotides, the CDR3 is TGTGCCAGTAGTATAGATAGGGACTTAATCGGGGAGCTGTTTTTT. Translating it yields CASSIDRDLIGELFF. The rearrangement links TRBV19 to TRBJ2-2, with D possibly being TRBD2 (6 bases). Per germline, CDR1 LNHDA and CDR2 SQIVND (reference sequence). The CDR3 runs 15 residues. Trimming took off 0 bases at V and 7 bases at J, with 12 bases between the two ends. The full variable domain, rest sourced from reference TRBV19 and TRBJ2-2, is DGGITQSPKYLFRKEGQNVTLSCEQNLNHDAMYWYRQDPGQGLRLIYYSQIVNDFQKGDIAEGYSVSREKKESFPLTVTSAQKNPTAFYLCASSIDRDLIGELFFGEGSRLTVL.